These 30 T cell receptor beta chains originate from one sample sequenced in a study of blood T cells in healthy people across ages. Alongside a J-beta primer mix, a sample-barcoded 5' primer served in a second PCR lasting roughly 6 to 11 cycles. TCRdb fed the 5' RACE reads into MiXCR, producing one record per CDR3 protein. Of fewer than 600,000 distinct CDR3 sequences listed, approximately 26% were seen once; the top ten hold over 3.5%. Separately, the same data were catalogued under a study of T cells of mothers and their children.

The sample comprised blood. Receptors originate from a boy aged 2 to 10 in good health.

The table lists this clonotype with a few counts. The chain has TRBV6-6 and TRBJ2-2; unclear D gene. Germline V lookup: CDR1 MNHNY, CDR2 SVGAGI (reference sequence). V lost 0 bases, J lost 6 bases, and 2 bases lay in between. This CDR3 region has 12 residues. The CDR3 sequence: CASSYSAGELFF. In DNA form, the CDR3 reads TGTGCCAGCAGTTACTCGGCCGGGGAGCTGTTTTTT.

This clonotype was observed a few times. V usage is TRBV6-1 and J usage is TRBJ1-2; no firm D call. Per germline, CDR1 MNHNS and CDR2 SASEGT. CDR3 length: 12 residues. Trimming took off 1 base at V and 7 bases at J, with 7 bases between the two ends. The chain's CDR3 is CASSEGGPGYTF. CDR3 nucleotide sequence: TGTGCCAGCAGTGAAGGTGGGCCTGGCTACACCTTC.

The chain is built from TRBV21-1 and TRBJ2-7; TRBD2 is the table's D call, not checked against the DNA. TRBV21-1 is given as a pseudogene. CDR3 length: 10 residues. The CDR3 is CASIGRDQYF. The CDR3 coding sequence is TGTGCCAGCATAGGGAGGGATCAGTACTTC.

This rearrangement joins TRBV5-5 to TRBJ2-7, with 8 bases lining up with TRBD1. This CDR3 region has 14 residues. Germline V gene lookup returns CDR1 SGHKS and CDR2 YYEKEE (reference sequence). J gave up 6 bases and V 4 bases, and 9 bases lay outside the gene matches. The CDR3 sequence is CASSRIRTGREQYF. CDR3 bases: TGTGCCAGCAGCCGAATACGGACAGGGCGCGAGCAGTACTTC.

V is TRBV6-1 and J is TRBJ2-1; 9 bases fit TRBD2. CDR1 and CDR2 (germline): MNHNS, SASEGT. The CDR3 contains 15 residues. Losses at the gene ends were 7 bases for V and 2 bases for J; bases not matched to a gene: 6. CDR3 loop: CASKVGGRAYNEQFF. CDR3 in DNA: TGTGCCAGCAAGGTGGGCGGGAGGGCCTACAATGAGCAGTTCTTC.

In its sample, this clonotype was seen a few times. J is TRBJ1-2 and V is TRBV12-3 or TRBV12-4, with D possibly TRBD1 on 5 matching bases. The CDR3 contains 17 residues. Trimming removed 2 bases from V and 0 bases from J, with 16 bases in between. The CDR3, as DNA: TGTGCCAGCAGTTTAAGTGGGACCCCGGGGACTAACTATGGCTACACCTTC. Its translation: CASSLSGTPGTNYGYTF.

The chain has TRBV20-1 and TRBJ2-1, with D tentatively TRBD2 (5 bases). V was clipped by 5 bases and J by 6 bases, with 17 bases between them. The CDR3 runs to 14 residues. Germline CDR1 DFQATT, CDR2 SNEGSKA (reference sequence). DNA for the CDR3: TGCAGTGCTCCTAGCTCCAATTTGGCCAATGAGCAGTTCTTC. Translation: CSAPSSNLANEQFF.

This clonotype was found a few times. The gene calls are TRBV10-3 and TRBJ2-1, with 7 bases aligning to TRBD2. Germline trimming cut 6 bases from V and 8 bases from J; bases unmatched to any gene: 7. CDR3 length: 13 amino acids. Germline CDR1 reads ENHRY; CDR2 reads SYGVKD. The CDR3 nucleotides read TGTGCCATCAGGGGGGAGGGTAGGGATGAGCAGTTCTTC. It specifies CAIRGEGRDEQFF.

This chain links TRBV7-9 with TRBJ2-4; D may match TRBD1 or TRBD2 (6 bases each). The CDR3 covers 16 residues. Germline V lookup: CDR1 SEHNR, CDR2 FQNEAQ (reference sequence). Trimming removed 5 bases at V and 7 bases at J, with 21 bases between. The CDR3 nucleotides read TGTGCCAGCAGCCCCCAGGGGACCTCGGCGGGGAACATTCAGTACTTC. Protein sequence: CASSPQGTSAGNIQYF.

There are a few counts of this clonotype. V and J are TRBV29-1 and TRBJ2-1; D is undetermined. The length of the CDR3 is 14 residues. Germline V gene sequence: CDR1 SQVTM, CDR2 ANQGSEA. Between the trimmed V and J ends, which lost 3 bases and 0 bases, there was a span of 9 bases. CDR3 amino acids: CSVDLVRSYNEQFF. The DNA of the CDR3 is TGCAGCGTTGATCTAGTCCGCTCCTACAATGAGCAGTTCTTC.

This clonotype was found a few times. V usage is TRBV2 and J usage is TRBJ2-7; TRBD2 might be the D (6 bases). CDR3 size: 13 residues. Trimming took off 6 bases at V and 7 bases at J, with 16 bases between the two ends. CDR1 and CDR2 from the germline V gene are SNHLY and FYNNEI. The CDR3 protein is CASRGTGAWEQYF. CDR3 DNA sequence: TGTGCCAGCAGAGGGACTGGGGCGTGGGAGCAGTACTTC.

The chain uses TRBV20-1 and TRBJ2-1; 16 bases are shared with TRBD2. The CDR3 has 16 amino acids. The V segment lost 5 bases and the J segment 8 bases; nucleotides outside the gene matches: 9. The germline V gene encodes CDR1 DFQATT and CDR2 SNEGSKA (reference sequence). The CDR3 sequence is CSADGTSGGAGYEQFF. The CDR3 bases are TGCAGTGCTGACGGGACTAGCGGGGGGGCGGGCTATGAGCAGTTCTTC.

The CDR3 bases are TGTGCCTGGAGTGTTTCCCTAAGACACTATGGCTACACCTTC. It specifies CAWSVSLRHYGYTF. V usage is TRBV30 and J usage is TRBJ1-2; no definite D call. Germline CDR1 reads GTSNPN; CDR2 reads SVGIG (reference sequence). The CDR3 consists of 14 residues. V was cut by 0 bases and J by 3 bases, with 11 bases left in between.

This clonotype was counted a few times. The J gene is TRBJ2-1, the V gene TRBV2; 9 nucleotides line up with TRBD1. The DNA end is a closer match to TRBJ2-7, so the J assignment may be wrong. CDR3 length: 14 residues. Looked up from germline, CDR1 is SNHLY and CDR2 is FYNNEI. The CDR3 protein is CASSVGTGRLEQYF. CDR3 DNA sequence: TGTGCCAGCAGTGTGGGGACAGGGAGGTTGGAGCAGTACTTC.

This clonotype was counted a few times. Sequence at one end of the junction differs from germline and may be a read error. V is TRBV6-6 and J is TRBJ2-1, with 7 bases aligning to TRBD2. Germline assignment: CDR1 MNHNY and CDR2 SVGAGI (reference sequence). There are 17 residues in the CDR3. CDR3 bases: TGTGCCAGCAGTTACTCGAAGGCCGGGAGGACCAACAATGAGCAATTCTTC. This encodes CASSYSKAGRTNNEQFF.

With regard to this clonotype: One end of the junction is discordant with germline, which a read error may explain. This chain uses TRBV30 with TRBJ2-5; 11 bases match TRBD2. This CDR3 is 15 amino acids long. Germline V lookup: CDR1 GTSNPN, CDR2 SVGIG (reference sequence). The CDR3 reads CAWSTSGGYQEIQYF. The CDR3 DNA reads as TGTGCCTGGAGTACTAGCGGGGGTTACCAAGAGATCCAGTACTTC.

This clonotype was seen a handful of times. The V gene is TRBV2, the J gene TRBJ1-5; the D gene is possibly TRBD1 (5 bases). V lost 1 base to trimming and J lost 3 bases, with 13 bases between them. This CDR3 is built from 16 residues. Germline values: CDR1 SNHLY, CDR2 FYNNEI. DNA of the CDR3: TGTGCCAGCAGTGAAGGTCTTCAGGGTCCCAATCAGCCCCAGCATTTT. Protein: CASSEGLQGPNQPQHF.

The chain employs TRBV6-1 and TRBJ2-7; D is possibly TRBD1 (6 bases). CDR1 MNHNS and CDR2 SASEGT come from the germline V gene. The CDR3 spans 13 residues. Trimming removed 6 bases at V and 4 bases at J, with 13 bases between. In DNA form, the CDR3 reads TGTGCCAGCAGAAGCTACAGGGAGTACGAGCAGTACTTC. Residues: CASRSYREYEQYF.

Concerning this clonotype itself: At one of its ends the junction is not consistent with the germline gene, which may arise from a read error. V usage is TRBV4-1 and J usage is TRBJ2-7; a possible D gene is TRBD2 (6 bases). Per the germline V gene, CDR1 is MGHRA and CDR2 is YSYEKL. The CDR3 runs 14 residues. The CDR3 reads CASSQDRGGSPTNF. The CDR3 DNA follows: TGCGCCAGCAGCCAAGATCGTGGAGGGAGTCCTACTAATTTC.

The chain carries TRBV7-9 and TRBJ2-7, with D unresolved. V lost 1 base, J lost 5 bases, and 9 bases lay in between. This CDR3 has 13 amino acids. Looked up from germline, CDR1 is SEHNR and CDR2 is FQNEAQ (reference sequence). The CDR3 nucleotides are TGTGCCAGCAGCTTAGTTCTATCCCACGAGCAGTACTTC. It encodes CASSLVLSHEQYF. Complete variable domain (other parts from reference TRBV7-9 and TRBJ2-7): DTGVSQNPRHKITKRGQNVTFRCDPISEHNRLYWYRQTLGQGPEFLTYFQNEAQLEKSRLLSDRFSAERPKGSFSTLEIQRTEQGDSAMYLCASSLVLSHEQYFGPGTRLTVT.

This clonotype was counted a few times. The rearrangement uses TRBV24-1 and TRBJ2-2; D gene uncertain. With 3 bases removed from V and 4 bases from J, the gap between germline ends came to 11 bases. The germline CDR1 and CDR2 sequences are KGHDR and SFDVKD. The CDR3 totals 15 residues. This chain's CDR3 is CATSDPARGTGELFF. In nucleotides, the CDR3 is TGTGCCACCAGTGATCCCGCCCGTGGCACCGGGGAGCTGTTTTTT.

This clonotype was counted once. The chain carries TRBV7-6 and TRBJ1-1; 8 bases map to TRBD1. This CDR3 is 16 amino acids long. Germline values: CDR1 SGHVS, CDR2 FNYEAQ. V lost 5 bases and J lost 0; bases outside the gene matches: 8. The CDR3 bases are TGTGCCAGCAGCCTTGGACAGGGACCTATGAACACTGAAGCTTTCTTT. Encoded protein: CASSLGQGPMNTEAFF.

Ten or more counts support this clonotype. The rearrangement uses TRBV9 and TRBJ1-3; the D gene is possibly TRBD1 (6 bases). The CDR3 runs to 15 residues. Trimming took 4 bases from V and 3 from J, leaving 14 bases between them. Per germline, CDR1 SGDLS and CDR2 YYNGEE. The CDR3 DNA reads as TGTGCCAGCAGCCTTTCGGGGGGCTTTGGAAACACCATATATTTT. This codes for CASSLSGGFGNTIYF.

A word on this clonotype: The junction and the germline gene differ at one end; a read error may be behind it. CDR3 bases: TGTGCCAGCAGGGTGATGACAGATGCGCAGTATTTT. Protein: CASRVMTDAQYF. V gene TRBV12-3 or TRBV12-4 combines with J gene TRBJ2-3; a possible D gene is TRBD1 (5 bases). The CDR3 loop spans 12 amino acids.

This clonotype was detected only once. The chain employs TRBV20-1 and TRBJ2-1, with D possibly TRBD2 on 6 matching bases. The CDR3 contains 13 residues. With 6 bases removed from V and 2 bases from J, the gap between germline ends came to 11 bases. The germline V gene has CDR1 DFQATT and CDR2 SNEGSKA (reference sequence). The CDR3 spells CSAREIPYNEQFF. DNA of the CDR3: TGCAGTGCGCGGGAAATCCCCTACAATGAGCAGTTCTTC.

This clonotype has only a few counts. The rearrangement joins TRBV25-1 to TRBJ1-3, with D perhaps matching TRBD1 (6 bases). Germline CDR1 is MGHDK and CDR2 is SYGVNS. Trimming cost V 6 bases and J 7 bases, with 22 bases left between them. This CDR3 contains 16 residues. The CDR3 region is CASSPGAGTPGNTIYF. CDR3 sequence (DNA): TGTGCCAGCAGCCCGGGGGCCGGGACACCCGGGAACACCATATATTTT. Variable domain in full (rest from reference TRBV25-1 and TRBJ1-3): EADIYQTPRYLVIGTGKKITLECSQTMGHDKMYWYQQDPGMELHLIHYSYGVNSTEKGDLSSESTVSRIRTEHFPLTLESARPSHTSQYLCASSPGAGTPGNTIYFGEGSWLTVV.

The V gene is TRBV20-1, the J gene TRBJ1-1, with D unclear. Trimming pared 2 bases from V and 1 base from J, leaving 11 bases between. This CDR3 has 14 residues. Germline CDR1 is DFQATT and CDR2 is SNEGSKA (reference sequence). Here the CDR3 DNA reads TGCAGTGCTAGATACTCACGGAGGAACACTGAAGCTTTCTTT. Translating it yields CSARYSRRNTEAFF.

This sequence joins TRBV29-1 and TRBJ2-6; D possibly matches TRBD1 or TRBD2 (5 bases each). V was clipped by 6 bases and J by 2 bases, with 8 bases between them. Germline values: CDR1 SQVTM, CDR2 ANQGSEA. The CDR3 loop spans 13 amino acids. The CDR3 spells CSVEGTGANVLTF. DNA of the CDR3: TGCAGCGTAGAGGGGACTGGGGCCAACGTCCTGACTTTC.

V gene TRBV10-3 combines with J gene TRBJ2-7; D may match TRBD1 or TRBD2 (5 bases each). Trimming took off 4 bases at V and 2 bases at J, with 12 bases between the two ends. Per germline, CDR1 ENHRY and CDR2 SYGVKD. The CDR3 spans 14 residues. CDR3 DNA: TGTGCCATCAGTGTCCGGGACCCCCCCTACGAGCAGTACTTC. Its translation: CAISVRDPPYEQYF.

The rearrangement links TRBV19 to TRBJ2-1; 7 bases align to TRBD1. Trimming at V came to 6 bases and at J to 1 base, leaving 9 bases not matched to a gene. The CDR3 contains 16 residues. Germline CDR1 LNHDA, CDR2 SQIVND (reference sequence). The CDR3 loop reads CASRFRDRSSYNEQFF. DNA for the CDR3: TGTGCCAGTAGATTTAGGGACAGATCATCCTACAATGAGCAGTTCTTC.